A selection of T cell receptor beta chains follows, all from one sample in a study of blood T cell repertoires in COVID-19. The data were produced by immunoSEQ multiplex PCR, yet TCRdb's version contains in-frame clones alone and is incomplete. Here the sample spans some 150,000 clones, about three quarters being singletons. What was sequenced was PBMCs or T cells enriched from blood (not recorded which). These receptor sequences come from a woman between 50 and 59 years old who had recovered from COVID-19. CDR3s include the opening cysteine and the closing phenylalanine or tryptophan. D genes are given only for firm matches. Rows give clone size only sometimes, using once, few, many, or a class for an expanded clone.

v_gene	abundance	d_gene	j_gene	CDR3nt	CDR3aa
TRBV6-5	.	.	TRBJ2-5	TGTGCCAGCTCGCCGGGTCAAGAGACCCAGTACTTC	CASSPGQETQYF
TRBV28	.	TRBD2	TRBJ2-5	TGTGCCAGCAGTTTATGGGCTAGCGGCCAAGAGACCCAGTACTTC	CASSLWASGQETQYF
TRBV19	.	.	TRBJ1-2	TGTGCCAGCGCGGACAGCGCTGGCTATGGCTACACCTTC	CASADSAGYGYTF
TRBV5-1	once	.	TRBJ1-6	TGCGCCAGCAGCACTGTGTCCGGGTCCGCCCTCCACTTT	CASSTVSGSALHF
TRBV28	.	TRBD2	TRBJ2-1	TGTGCCAGCAGTTTAACCAGCGGGGGAGGTATCTCCTACAATGAGCAGTTCTTC	CASSLTSGGGISYNEQFF
TRBV7-9	.	.	TRBJ1-1	TGTGCCAGCAGCTTAGTAGGCGCCGGGGATACTGAAGCTTTCTTT	CASSLVGAGDTEAFF
TRBV2	once	.	TRBJ2-4	TGTGCCAGCAGCGATCCGGGACTCTTAAAGTACTTC	CASSDPGLLKYF
TRBV5-1	.	TRBD2	TRBJ2-7	TGCGCCAGCAGAAGAGCGGGGGCATACGAGCAGTACTTC	CASRRAGAYEQYF
TRBV18	.	TRBD1	TRBJ1-4	TGTGCCAGCTCACGGGGACAGAATGAAAAACTGTTTTTT	CASSRGQNEKLFF
TRBV6-2/TRBV6-3	.	TRBD2	TRBJ2-3	TGTGCCAGCAGTAGCTTGCGGGGGATAAGCACAGATACGCAGTATTTT	CASSSLRGISTDTQYF
TRBV5-1	.	.	TRBJ1-2	TGCGCCAGCAGCCCCAACGCGGACAGCTATGGCTACACCTTC	CASSPNADSYGYTF
TRBV28	.	TRBD1	TRBJ2-1	TGTGCCAGCAGTTTTCCCCAGGGGGTTGCCTACAATGAGCAGTTCTTC	CASSFPQGVAYNEQFF
TRBV25-1	.	TRBD2	TRBJ2-4	TGTGCCAGCAGTGGGGCGGGGGGGGCGCAAGCCAAAAACATTCAGTACTTC	CASSGAGGAQAKNIQYF
TRBV23-1	few	.	TRBJ1-5	TGCGCCAATAGACATAAGAGCAATCAGCCCCAGCATTTT	CANRHKSNQPQHF
TRBV27	.	.	TRBJ2-2	TGTGCCAGCAGTGCAGGAGGGAACACCGGGGAGCTGTTTTTT	CASSAGGNTGELFF
TRBV6-6	.	TRBD1	TRBJ1-2	TGTGCCAGCAGTCACCCAGCAGGGGGTGGAAATGGCTACACCTTC	CASSHPAGGGNGYTF
TRBV27	few	.	TRBJ1-3	TGTGCCAGCAGTCCCTCCCGCGGGTCTGGAAACACCATATATTTT	CASSPSRGSGNTIYF
TRBV7-2	.	.	TRBJ1-5	TGTGCCAGCAGCTTAGTCCGGGGGTTTGGCAATCAGCCCCAGCATTTT	CASSLVRGFGNQPQHF
TRBV27	.	.	TRBJ1-2	TGTGCCAGCACCCAGAGGGGGGGTCGGAATTTAAACTATGGCTACACCTTC	CASTQRGGRNLNYGYTF
TRBV5-6	.	.	TRBJ1-5	TGTGCCAGCAGCTTGGGGAGACAGCCCCAGCATTTT	CASSLGRQPQHF
TRBV6-1	.	.	TRBJ2-2	TGTGCCAGCAGTGAAATAGCGCCTAGGGGGGAGCTGTTTTTT	CASSEIAPRGELFF
TRBV12-3/TRBV12-4	.	.	TRBJ2-5	TGTGCCAGCAGTATCAGGGTCGCCGAGACCCAGTACTTC	CASSIRVAETQYF
TRBV7-9	.	.	TRBJ2-7	TGTGCCAGCAGCTTAGTGGAGGGCGGTGAGCAGTACTTC	CASSLVEGGEQYF
TRBV19	.	TRBD2	TRBJ2-2	TGTGCCAGTAGTAGCGGGAGTGGCACCGGGGAGCTGTTTTTT	CASSSGSGTGELFF
TRBV13	.	TRBD2	TRBJ2-3	TGTGCCTGCAGACTAGCCACAGATACGCAGTATTTT	CACRLATDTQYF
TRBV25-1	.	.	TRBJ2-7	TGTGCCAGCAGTTTCGGGGTCTACGAGCAGTACTTC	CASSFGVYEQYF
TRBV28	.	TRBD2	TRBJ2-7	TGTGCCAGCAGTCCCCTAGCGGGAGGGAACTACGAGCAGTACTTC	CASSPLAGGNYEQYF
TRBV2	few	TRBD1	TRBJ1-2	TGTGCCAGCGTGTGGGATAGTACCGGGACAGCTAACTATGGCTACACCTTC	CASVWDSTGTANYGYTF
TRBV29-1	.	.	TRBJ1-5	TGCAGCGTTGGGGGACACCTAACCAAGAGCAATCAGCCCCAGCATTTT	CSVGGHLTKSNQPQHF
TRBV24-1	.	TRBD2	TRBJ2-1	TGTGCCACCAGTGATTTTCCTTATTCAGCGGGAGGGCGGAATGAGCAGTTCTTC	CATSDFPYSAGGRNEQFF
TRBV12-3/TRBV12-4	.	.	TRBJ1-5	TGTGCCAGCAGTCTAGGGCGGGACCGGCCCCAGCATTTT	CASSLGRDRPQHF
TRBV28	.	TRBD1	TRBJ2-7	TGTGCCAGCAGTTTCCCGGGACAGGGGGCGCACGAGCAGTACTTC	CASSFPGQGAHEQYF
TRBV28	.	.	TRBJ1-3	TGTGCCAGCAGTCTAGGGACAGGAAACACCATATATTTT	CASSLGTGNTIYF
TRBV6-5	once	.	TRBJ1-2	TGTGCCAGCAGGCAGGGTAACTATGGCTACACCTTC	CASRQGNYGYTF
TRBV19	.	.	TRBJ1-5	TGTGCCAGTACAAGCTGGGGGGGCTATAGCAATCAGCCCCAGCATTTT	CASTSWGGYSNQPQHF
TRBV6-5	once	.	TRBJ1-2	TGTGCCAGCAGTTACTCAAGTACAGCTCCTTATGGCTACACCTTC	CASSYSSTAPYGYTF
TRBV19	.	.	TRBJ1-3	TGTGCCAGTAGTATAAGACAGCACCATCTCTCTGGAAACACCATATATTTT	CASSIRQHHLSGNTIYF
TRBV24-1	few	.	TRBJ2-7	TGTGCCACCATTACAGGGGGGGAATTCTACGAGCAGTACTTC	CATITGGEFYEQYF
TRBV19	.	.	TRBJ1-3	TGTGCCAGTAGCCCTACCCCGGGATCGGGGAACACCATATATTTT	CASSPTPGSGNTIYF
TRBV13	many	.	TRBJ1-1	TGTGCCAGCAGCTGGGGCAGGAACACTGAAGCTTTCTTT	CASSWGRNTEAFF
TRBV5-4	once	.	TRBJ1-4	TGTGCCAGCAGCTTGGTCCCAGGGGCTAATGAAAAACTGTTTTTT	CASSLVPGANEKLFF
TRBV3-1/TRBV3-2	.	TRBD2	TRBJ2-7	TGTGCCAGCAGCCAGGCTCCGGGACTAGCCTACGAGCAGTACTTC	CASSQAPGLAYEQYF
TRBV3-1/TRBV3-2	many	.	TRBJ2-1	TGTGCCAGCAGCCAACAGGGGCAGGGGAAGTTCTTC	CASSQQGQGKFF
TRBV5-1	.	.	TRBJ1-2	TGCGCCAGCAGCTTGGGTGAGGACTATGGCTACACCTTC	CASSLGEDYGYTF
TRBV27	.	TRBD1	TRBJ2-1	TGTGCCAGCAGTCCCCGGGACAGGACCCACAATGAGCAGTTCTTC	CASSPRDRTHNEQFF